This entry concerns a single T cell receptor (beta chain). The sample originates from a study of blood T cell repertoires in COVID-19. Study in general: T cells, B-cell-depleted T cells, or PBMCs provided the cDNA or gDNA that served as material.

Methods used by the authors: Counts of nucleated cells, estimated from reference gene primer amplification, were obtained. Produced via immunoSEQ multiplex PCR; TCRdb's table is partial and in-frame only. V, J and clone size are those of that table, while D and trimming were read from the DNA. The sample has 200,000 to 300,000 clones; 70% to 90% are singletons. Germline CDR1 reads MNHEY; CDR2 reads SMNVEV (reference sequence). The CDR3 is 15 amino acids. V lost 2 bases and J lost 4; bases outside the gene matches: 5. This sequence was found in a man younger than 35 with active or convalescent COVID-19. The J gene is TRBJ2-3, the V gene TRBV27, with 8 bases lining up with TRBD1. The sample was peripheral blood. CDR3 protein: CASSLADREADTQYF. For the CDR3, the DNA is TGTGCCAGCAGTTTAGCGGACAGGGAAGCAGATACGCAGTATTTT.